This TCR beta chain was recorded in a study of blood T cell repertoires in COVID-19. Study-level background: Sample material is recorded as cDNA or gDNA derived from T cells, B-cell-depleted T cells, or PBMCs.

The data were produced by immunoSEQ multiplex PCR, yet TCRdb's version contains in-frame clones alone and is incomplete. The data contain nearly 200,000 clones, about 80% of them seen just once; the ten biggest clones take up 6.9%. This TCR was recovered from a human donor with acute or convalescent COVID-19. The donor label of this sample is uncertain. Sequencing was carried out using peripheral blood.

CDR3 sequence reads: CASSDVNRAKNIQYF. The CDR3 nucleotides are TGTGCCAGCAGTGACGTAAACAGGGCCAAAAACATTCAGTACTTC. The V gene is TRBV6-4, the J gene TRBJ2-4; D is possibly TRBD1 (5 bases). V lost 2 bases to trimming and J lost 1 base, with 9 bases between them. This CDR3 has 15 residues. Germline values: CDR1 MRHNA, CDR2 SNTAGT.